This T cell receptor beta chain was captured by sequencing in a study of molecular identifiers for immune sequencing clone quantification. TCRdb analysed the PCR reads with MiXCR anew, one entry per CDR3 protein. The data show over 600,000 distinct CDR3 sequences, with roughly 21% seen just once and about 0.9% held by the top ten. CDR3 length: 17 residues. Germline V gene data show CDR1 as MGHRA and CDR2 as YSYEKL. Trimming stripped 4 bases from V and 0 bases from J, with 16 bases between. Points on this clonotype: A much larger clone lies one base from this, so it may be a read error.

The sequence derives from a human donor in good health. Some libraries in this study had Jurkat cell RNA spiked in. The chain couples TRBV4-1 to TRBJ1-5; TRBD1 might be the D (6 bases). Specimen: naive CD8+ T cells from blood, with Jurkat cell RNA spiked in. Noted subset: FACS-sorted CD8+CD4-CCR7+CD45RA+ naive T cells. CDR3 protein: CASSLHPGADSNQPQHF. CDR3 sequence (DNA): TGCGCCAGCAGCCTACACCCAGGGGCAGATAGCAATCAGCCCCAGCATTTT.